Listed below are T cell receptor beta chains from one sample, sequenced in a study of CD8+CD57+ T cells in acquired aplastic anemia. In TCRdb, the reads were re-called with MiXCR into one record per CDR3 protein. The sample yields some 150,000 distinct CDR3 sequences, 52% seen once. What was sequenced was sorted CD4+, CD8+, or CD8+CD57+ T cells (not recorded which) from PBMCs. All receptors come from a human donor with aplastic anemia. Both conserved end residues are part of each CDR3. Each record gives: D gene, CDR3 length, V gene, clone size, J gene, CDR3 DNA, CDR3 protein. The D gene is left open where the match is weak. Clone size is stated in some rows and not others, as once, few, many or a class when expanded.

d_gene: TRBD2
len: 13
v_gene: TRBV20-1
abundance: NA
j_gene: TRBJ2-3
CDR3nt: TGCAGTGCTATTAGCGGGGACACAGATACGCAGTATTTT
CDR3aa: CSAISGDTDTQYF

d_gene: TRBD2
len: 15
v_gene: TRBV7-2
abundance: NA
j_gene: TRBJ2-7
CDR3nt: TGTGCCAGCAGTCCGGGAGGGACTAGGCCCTACGAGCAGTACTTC
CDR3aa: CASSPGGTRPYEQYF

d_gene: TRBD2
len: 17
v_gene: TRBV7-6
abundance: many
j_gene: TRBJ2-5
CDR3nt: TGTGCCAGCAGCTTAGCGACTAGCGGGGGGGCCTGGGAGACCCAGTACTTC
CDR3aa: CASSLATSGGAWETQYF

d_gene: NA
len: 15
v_gene: TRBV7-3
abundance: NA
j_gene: TRBJ2-1
CDR3nt: TGTGCCAGCAGCTTGCTCACGGACTCCTACAATGAGCAGTTCTTC
CDR3aa: CASSLLTDSYNEQFF

d_gene: NA
len: 11
v_gene: TRBV10-3
abundance: NA
j_gene: TRBJ2-1
CDR3nt: TGTGCCATCAGTGAACTGGGGATATGGTTCTTC
CDR3aa: CAISELGIWFF

d_gene: NA
len: 16
v_gene: TRBV25-1
abundance: few
j_gene: TRBJ1-5
CDR3nt: TGTGCCAGCTCTCCACCCGGGGTCTCGAGCAATCAGCCCCAGCATTTT
CDR3aa: CASSPPGVSSNQPQHF

d_gene: NA
len: 15
v_gene: TRBV6-4
abundance: NA
j_gene: TRBJ2-5
CDR3nt: TGTGCCAGCAGTGAAGCTAGTCTGGGGCAAGAGACCCAGTACTTC
CDR3aa: CASSEASLGQETQYF

d_gene: NA
len: 14
v_gene: TRBV25-1
abundance: many
j_gene: TRBJ1-1
CDR3nt: TGTGCCAGCAGTGAATTAAGGGAACTTTCTGAAGCTTTCTTT
CDR3aa: CASSELRELSEAFF

d_gene: NA
len: 14
v_gene: TRBV24-1
abundance: NA
j_gene: TRBJ1-5
CDR3nt: TGTGCCACCAGTGGGGGGACCGGTAATCAGCCCCAGCATTTT
CDR3aa: CATSGGTGNQPQHF

d_gene: NA
len: 12
v_gene: TRBV4-1
abundance: many
j_gene: TRBJ2-1
CDR3nt: TGCGCCACCCTTCGCGCAGACAATGAGCAGTTCTTC
CDR3aa: CATLRADNEQFF

d_gene: TRBD1
len: 15
v_gene: TRBV2
abundance: few
j_gene: TRBJ1-1
CDR3nt: TGTGCCAGCAGTGAGGGACAGGCTGGGACCACTGAAGCTTTCTTT
CDR3aa: CASSEGQAGTTEAFF

d_gene: TRBD2
len: 15
v_gene: TRBV10-3
abundance: NA
j_gene: TRBJ2-3
CDR3nt: TGTGCCATTTTTAGCGGGAGGGGGCCCACAGATACGCAGTATTTT
CDR3aa: CAIFSGRGPTDTQYF

d_gene: TRBD1
len: 17
v_gene: TRBV3-1
abundance: NA
j_gene: TRBJ2-2
CDR3nt: TGTGCCAGCCGGAGGGTTGAGGACAGGGGGCTTACCGGGGAGCTGTTTTTT
CDR3aa: CASRRVEDRGLTGELFF

d_gene: TRBD1
len: 14
v_gene: TRBV20-1
abundance: NA
j_gene: TRBJ2-7
CDR3nt: TGCAGTGCCTCAATCGGGACAGGGGTAGACGAGCAGTACTTC
CDR3aa: CSASIGTGVDEQYF

d_gene: NA
len: 13
v_gene: TRBV29-1
abundance: NA
j_gene: TRBJ1-5
CDR3nt: TGCAGCGTCCGTTGGGGCGACAATCAGCCCCAGCATTTT
CDR3aa: CSVRWGDNQPQHF

d_gene: NA
len: 17
v_gene: TRBV14
abundance: many
j_gene: TRBJ1-2
CDR3nt: TGTGCCAGCAGCCCCACCGGGATGGGGGTATATAACTATGGCTACACCTTC
CDR3aa: CASSPTGMGVYNYGYTF

d_gene: NA
len: 15
v_gene: TRBV10-3
abundance: many
j_gene: TRBJ2-3
CDR3nt: TGTGCCATCAGTGAGTCGTTGGGGGCCGCAGATACGCAGTATTTT
CDR3aa: CAISESLGAADTQYF

d_gene: NA
len: 15
v_gene: TRBV9
abundance: NA
j_gene: TRBJ2-7
CDR3nt: TGTGCCAGCAGCCCCGCCTCCTCCCTCTACTACGAGCAGTACTTC
CDR3aa: CASSPASSLYYEQYF